The entry below describes one T cell receptor beta chain. The data derive from a study of T cell repertoires in cytomegalovirus infection. The V gene end was trimmed by 7 bases and the J gene end by 2 bases; junction bases not matched to a gene: 10. The CDR3 has 15 residues. From germline, CDR1 is SGHTA and CDR2 FQGNSA. TCRdb recomputed calls from the reads with MiXCR, one row per CDR3 protein. The table shows some 200,000 distinct CDR3 sequences, with about 21% occurring only once. This TCR was sampled from a human donor in good health (CMV status not recorded). Some clones in this sample may be carry-over from other donors' samples. The sequencing input was PBMCs. The chain combines TRBV7-2 with TRBJ2-7, with 8 bases matching TRBD1. This CDR3 is CASTRLGQGTYEQYF. The CDR3 DNA reads TGTGCCAGCACCAGACTAGGACAGGGAACCTACGAGCAGTACTTC.